The 9 T cell receptor beta chains below come from one sample, sequenced in a study of blood T cell repertoires in COVID-19. Some clones are missing from TCRdb's copy, which holds only in-frame ones; the method was immunoSEQ multiplex PCR. Among roughly 190,000 clones, around 88% were seen once, and the ten largest hold roughly 2.9%. The sample comprised peripheral blood. The receptors originated from a man between 50 and 59 years old with active or convalescent COVID-19.

This chain connects TRBV15 to TRBJ2-5, with D perhaps TRBD2 (6 bases). The V and J ends lost 1 base and 3 bases respectively, with 18 bases between them. Germline V gene lookup returns CDR1 LNHNV and CDR2 YYDKDF (reference sequence). The CDR3 covers 17 residues. The CDR3 region is CATSRGVSGSGEETQYF. CDR3 bases: TGTGCCACCAGCAGAGGGGTGAGTGGTAGCGGAGAAGAGACCCAGTACTTC.

V is TRBV6-6 and J is TRBJ2-2, with TRBD2 as a possible D gene (5 bases). CDR1 and CDR2 from the germline V gene are MNHNY and SVGAGI (reference sequence). The CDR3 consists of 15 residues. The germline V and J ends were trimmed by 6 bases and 5 bases, with 16 bases remaining between them. The CDR3 DNA sequence: TGTGCCAGCAGCACGGGAAGGTTCGGGACCGGGGAGCTGTTTTTT. It translates to CASSTGRFGTGELFF.

The chain combines TRBV27 with TRBJ2-1; TRBD2 agrees at 8 bases. Trimming cost V 2 bases and J 12 bases; bases outside gene matches: 15. The CDR3 is 16 amino acids. The V gene's germline CDR1 is MNHEY and CDR2 SMNVEV (reference sequence). CDR3 residues: CASSLRQRGTPPGQFF. CDR3 nucleotides: TGTGCCAGCAGTTTACGTCAGCGGGGGACTCCCCCAGGGCAGTTCTTC.

This clone appeared a few times. CDR3 loop: CASPLEGVLTF. For the CDR3, the DNA is TGTGCCAGCCCCCTGGAGGGAGTTCTCACCTTC. The gene calls are TRBV6-5 and TRBJ1-2; D ambiguous. This CDR3 has 11 amino acids. Trimming left V 8 bases short and J 13 bases short, with 17 bases between. The germline CDR1 and CDR2 sequences are MNHEY and SVGAGI.

CDR3 sequence reads: CASSYSRGQSYGYTF. The CDR3 region has the DNA TGTGCCAGCAGTTACTCGAGAGGCCAGAGCTATGGCTACACCTTC. The rearrangement links TRBV6-5 to TRBJ1-2; D is undetermined. The germline gives CDR1 MNHEY, CDR2 SVGAGI. The CDR3 spans 15 residues. V shed 0 bases and J shed 4 bases, with 12 bases lying between them.

This clone was seen just once. The CDR3 DNA sequence: TGTGCCAGCAGCTTAAACGTCGGGGTCAATCAGCCCCAGCATTTT. This translates into CASSLNVGVNQPQHF. The V call is TRBV7-2, the J call TRBJ1-5; D remains unclear. Trimming took off 2 bases at V and 3 bases at J, with 11 bases between the two ends. Germline CDR1 SGHTA, CDR2 FQGNSA. The CDR3 is made up of 15 amino acids. The full variable domain, its missing parts supplied by reference TRBV7-2 and TRBJ1-5, is GAGVSQSPSNKVTEKGKDVELRCDPISGHTALYWYRQSLGQGLEFLIYFQGNSAPDKSGLPSDRFSAERTGGSVSTLTIQRTQQEDSAVYLCASSLNVGVNQPQHFGDGTRLSIL.

This clone was detected a few times. J is TRBJ1-2 and V is TRBV19, with D maybe TRBD1 (5 bases). Trimming pared 1 base from V and 3 bases from J, leaving 12 bases between. CDR3 length: 15 residues. CDR1 and CDR2 from the germline V gene are LNHDA and SQIVND (reference sequence). The chain's CDR3 is CASSIVARADYGYTF. DNA for the CDR3: TGTGCCAGTAGTATAGTCGCCAGGGCGGACTATGGCTACACCTTC.

V gene TRBV15 combines with J gene TRBJ1-2; tentative D call: TRBD1 (5 bases). The CDR3 is 15 amino acids. Per the germline V gene, CDR1 is LNHNV and CDR2 is YYDKDF (reference sequence). The V end lost 0 bases, the J end lost 5 bases, and 13 bases lay between the germline ends. CDR3 region: CATSRDQGRGYGYTF. DNA for the CDR3: TGTGCCACCAGCAGAGATCAGGGAAGAGGTTATGGCTACACCTTC.

J is TRBJ2-6 and V is TRBV11-2, with D perhaps matching TRBD1 (6 bases). Deletions cut 3 bases from V and 2 bases from J, with 8 bases between. This CDR3 spans 15 amino acids. Germline CDR1 and CDR2: SGHAT and FQNNGV. As DNA, the CDR3 is TGTGCCAGCAGCTTCCAGGGGACTGGGGCCAACGTCCTGACTTTC. This gives the protein CASSFQGTGANVLTF.